This entry lists 21 T cell receptor beta chains sequenced from one sample in a study of cytomegalovirus exposure and HLA in healthy donors. PCR used 60 Vbeta primers and 13 Jbeta primers. Method: immunoSEQ multiplex PCR; TCRdb's copy keeps in-frame clones and lacks some. The data show about 130,000 clones, around 80% seen once. The specimen sequenced was PBMCs. Receptors were obtained from a woman in her forties in good health and CMV-seronegative.

The genes are TRBV7-9 and TRBJ2-5, with a weak D call TRBD1 (5 bases). The CDR3 is made up of 15 amino acids. Trimming removed 4 bases at V and 1 base at J, with 13 bases between. Germline CDR1 reads SEHNR; CDR2 reads FQNEAQ (reference sequence). CDR3 coding DNA: TGTGCCAGCAGCTCCCCACAGGTTTCCCAAGAGACCCAGTACTTC. This codes for CASSSPQVSQETQYF.

The sample holds one count of this clone. The same CDR3 also results from other DNA sequences found in this sample. The CDR3 DNA reads TGTGCTAGTGGGAGGGACTGGGTCACAGATACGCAGTATTTT. Translation gives CASGRDWVTDTQYF. The rearrangement links TRBV19 to TRBJ2-3; TRBD2 agrees at 7 bases. The CDR3 is 14 amino acids. Germline V CDR1 and CDR2: LNHDA, SQIVND (reference sequence).

The CDR3 region has the DNA TGTGCCAGCAGTTACCCAAGCGGGGGGAAAGCCGGGGAGCTGTTTTTT. Translating gives CASSYPSGGKAGELFF. The chain combines TRBV6-6 with TRBJ2-2; 9 bases line up with TRBD2. After removal of 2 bases from V and 6 bases from J, the junction contained 7 bases not matched to a gene. There are 16 residues in the CDR3. Germline CDR1 reads MNHNY; CDR2 reads SVGAGI (reference sequence).

The rearrangement joins TRBV4-1 to TRBJ2-6, with D perhaps matching TRBD2 (6 bases). V was pared by 3 bases and J by 0 bases, with 12 bases between. This CDR3 has 17 amino acids. Germline assignment: CDR1 MGHRA and CDR2 YSYEKL. CDR3 sequence: CASSHTRGDSGANVLTF. CDR3 nucleotide sequence: TGCGCCAGCAGCCACACCCGCGGGGACTCTGGGGCCAACGTCCTGACTTTC.

V and J are TRBV28 and TRBJ1-2; D unresolved. Deletions cut 3 bases from V and 4 bases from J, with 15 bases between. Germline CDR1 MDHEN, CDR2 SYDVKM. The CDR3 has 15 residues. CDR3 nucleotides: TGTGCCAGCAGTTTTACCGGGAAGACCACCTATGGCTACACCTTC. Encoded protein: CASSFTGKTTYGYTF.

The V call is TRBV7-8, the J call TRBJ1-2; TRBD1 aligns across 9 bases. The CDR3 is 17 residues long. Looked up from germline, CDR1 is SGHVS and CDR2 is FQNEAQ. Unmatched junction bases numbered 10, after V lost 4 bases and J lost 1 base. Here the CDR3 reads CASSSAVGDRVNYGYTF. Here the CDR3 DNA reads TGTGCCAGCAGCTCAGCGGTAGGGGACAGGGTTAACTATGGCTACACCTTC.

J is TRBJ2-3 and V is TRBV14; 7 positions match TRBD1. The V segment lost 4 bases and the J segment 6 bases; nucleotides outside the gene matches: 10. Per germline, CDR1 SGHDN and CDR2 FVKESK. This CDR3 contains 15 residues. Here the CDR3 reads CASSPGQARVDTQYF. The CDR3 bases are TGTGCCAGCAGCCCCGGACAGGCTCGGGTGGATACGCAGTATTTT.

This clone has a handful of counts. The chain employs TRBV28 and TRBJ1-1; D uncertain. Germline V gene lookup returns CDR1 MDHEN and CDR2 SYDVKM. This CDR3 comprises 12 residues. Trimming stripped 5 bases from V and 4 bases from J, with 8 bases between. CDR3 region: CASSREGTEAFF. The DNA for the CDR3 is TGTGCCAGCAGTCGGGAGGGCACTGAAGCTTTCTTT.

This clone was picked up one time. The chain carries TRBV12-2 and TRBJ2-3; the D segment call TRBD2 is taken from the table without a DNA check. TRBV12-2 is recorded as a pseudogene. CDR3 size: 16 residues. In nucleotides, the CDR3 is TGTGCAAGTCGCTTCCAACTAGCGGGAGATGCAGATACGCAGTATTTT. Its translation is CASRFQLAGDADTQYF.

This rearrangement joins TRBV9 to TRBJ2-7; perhaps TRBD1 as D (6 bases). The CDR3 runs to 14 residues. CDR1 and CDR2 (germline): SGDLS, YYNGEE. V lost 0 bases and J lost 5, with 12 bases in between. CDR3 in DNA: TGTGCCAGCAGCGTAGACCTGGGGGCCAACGAGCAGTACTTC. Encoded protein: CASSVDLGANEQYF.

The chain combines TRBV30 with TRBJ2-3; maybe TRBD1 (6 bases). Germline values: CDR1 GTSNPN, CDR2 SVGIG (reference sequence). There are 13 residues in the CDR3. V lost 1 base, J lost 2 bases, and 7 bases lay in between. Here the CDR3 DNA reads TGTGCCTGGAGTGGGGGACACACAGATACGCAGTATTTT. Its protein is CAWSGGHTDTQYF.

The chain recombines TRBV29-1 with TRBJ2-7; D call uncertain. The germline CDR1 and CDR2 sequences are SQVTM and ANQGSEA. The V end lost 0 bases, the J end lost 1 base, and 10 bases lay between the germline ends. The length of the CDR3 is 14 residues. The CDR3 protein is CSVEEAASSYEQYF. The CDR3 DNA reads as TGCAGCGTTGAAGAGGCCGCCTCTTCCTACGAGCAGTACTTC.

V and J are TRBV11-2 and TRBJ1-1; 7 bases fit TRBD1. The CDR3 runs 13 residues. CDR1 and CDR2 (germline): SGHAT, FQNNGV. The V and J ends lost 5 bases and 11 bases, in that order; junction bases with no gene match: 11. CDR3 in amino acids: CASSPHQGVEAFF. For the CDR3, the DNA is TGTGCCAGCAGCCCGCACCAGGGGGTAGAGGCTTTCTTT. Supplemented by reference TRBV11-2 and TRBJ1-1, the full variable domain reads EAGVAQSPRYKIIEKRQSVAFWCNPISGHATLYWYQQILGQGPKLLIQFQNNGVVDDSQLPKDRFSAERLKGVDSTLKIQPAKLEDSAVYLCASSPHQGVEAFFGQGTRLTVV.

The gene calls are TRBV7-3 and TRBJ2-7; 8 positions match TRBD2. Germline loops: CDR1 SGHTA, CDR2 FQGTGA. This CDR3 comprises 13 residues. Trimming took 5 bases from V and 7 from J; bases not matched to a gene: 7. Here the CDR3 reads CASSSGGFEEQYF. CDR3 sequence (DNA): TGTGCCAGCAGCAGCGGGGGCTTTGAGGAGCAGTACTTC. Looking up the rest from reference TRBV7-3 and TRBJ2-7 gives the full variable domain: GAGVSQTPSNKVTEKGKYVELRCDPISGHTALYWYRQSLGQGPEFLIYFQGTGAADDSGLPNDRFFAVRPEGSVSTLKIQRTERGDSAVYLCASSSGGFEEQYFGPGTRLTVT.

This clone was recorded only once. This sequence joins TRBV6-4 and TRBJ1-1; 11 nucleotides agree with TRBD1. This CDR3 contains 15 residues. The germline V gene encodes CDR1 MRHNA and CDR2 SNTAGT. V was pared by 4 bases and J by 4 bases, with 5 bases of the junction left unmatched. The CDR3 loop is CASSVTGTGGTEAFF. As DNA, the CDR3 is TGTGCCAGCAGTGTGACCGGGACAGGGGGCACTGAAGCTTTCTTT.

The rearrangement uses TRBV5-1 and TRBJ2-5; the match to TRBD2 covers 9 bases. The length of the CDR3 is 14 residues. Per the germline V gene, CDR1 is SGHRS and CDR2 is YFSETQ. V shed 2 bases, J shed 6 bases, and the junction held 5 bases outside the gene matches. The CDR3 DNA reads TGCGCCAGCAGCTTCGAACTAGCGGGCAAGACCCAGTACTTC. Protein: CASSFELAGKTQYF.

The V call is TRBV7-6, the J call TRBJ2-7; TRBD1 agrees at 11 bases. The CDR3 is 17 amino acids. CDR1 and CDR2 from the germline V gene are SGHVS and FNYEAQ. V lost 1 base, J lost 3 bases, and 8 bases stayed unmatched. CDR3 amino acids: CASSLGTSGTGGYEQYF. In DNA form, the CDR3 reads TGTGCCAGCAGCTTAGGGACCTCCGGGACAGGGGGCTACGAGCAGTACTTC.

This clone was recorded a few times. This chain connects TRBV7-3 to TRBJ1-1, with 8 bases fitting TRBD1. The germline V gene has CDR1 SGHTA and CDR2 FQGTGA. This CDR3 is 14 amino acids long. With V trimmed by 5 bases and J by 6 bases, 8 bases remained unmatched. CDR3 residues: CASSAGAGGPEAFF. CDR3 in DNA: TGTGCCAGCAGCGCTGGGGCAGGGGGCCCTGAAGCTTTCTTT.

The V gene is TRBV7-2, the J gene TRBJ2-7; TRBD2 agrees at 8 bases. Looked up from germline, CDR1 is SGHTA and CDR2 is FQGNSA. CDR3 length equals 16 residues. V lost 6 bases and J lost 1; bases outside the gene matches: 11. This chain's CDR3 is CASRMDAGGLSYEQYF. CDR3 DNA sequence: TGTGCCAGCAGGATGGACGCGGGAGGCCTATCCTACGAGCAGTACTTC.

The count of this clone is one. The V call is TRBV6-5, the J call TRBJ2-7, with TRBD1 identical over 7 bases. CDR3 length: 11 residues. The germline V gene has CDR1 MNHEY and CDR2 SVGAGI. V trimming: 4 bases; J trimming: 12 bases; junction bases outside the gene matches: 6. The CDR3 coding sequence is TGTGCCAGCAGTTGGGGACAGTCGACGTACTTC. Its translation is CASSWGQSTYF.

This chain links TRBV6-6 with TRBJ2-1, with D perhaps TRBD1 (7 bases). The germline CDR1 and CDR2 sequences are MNHNY and SVGAGI (reference sequence). Trimming cost V 0 bases and J 2 bases, with 11 bases left between them. This CDR3 is built from 16 residues. DNA for the CDR3: TGTGCCAGCAGTTACTCGGGCGGGACAGCCTACAATGAGCAGTTCTTC. Translation gives CASSYSGGTAYNEQFF.